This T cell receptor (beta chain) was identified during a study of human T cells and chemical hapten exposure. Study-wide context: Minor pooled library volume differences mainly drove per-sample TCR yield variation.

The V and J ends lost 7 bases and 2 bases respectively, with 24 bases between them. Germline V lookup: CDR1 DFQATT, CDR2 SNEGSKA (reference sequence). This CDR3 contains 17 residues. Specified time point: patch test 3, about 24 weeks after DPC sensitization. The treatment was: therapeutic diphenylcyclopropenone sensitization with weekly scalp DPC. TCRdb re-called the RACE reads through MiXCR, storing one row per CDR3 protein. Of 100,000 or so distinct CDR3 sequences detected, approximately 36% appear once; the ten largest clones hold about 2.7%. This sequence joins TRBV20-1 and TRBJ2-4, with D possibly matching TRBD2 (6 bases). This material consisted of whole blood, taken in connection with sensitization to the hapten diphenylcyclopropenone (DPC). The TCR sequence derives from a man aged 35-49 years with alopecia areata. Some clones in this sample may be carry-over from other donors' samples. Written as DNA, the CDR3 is TGCAGTGTTCCCCGCGGGAATTCCCAACGGACCAAAAACATTCAGTACTTC. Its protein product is CSVPRGNSQRTKNIQYF.